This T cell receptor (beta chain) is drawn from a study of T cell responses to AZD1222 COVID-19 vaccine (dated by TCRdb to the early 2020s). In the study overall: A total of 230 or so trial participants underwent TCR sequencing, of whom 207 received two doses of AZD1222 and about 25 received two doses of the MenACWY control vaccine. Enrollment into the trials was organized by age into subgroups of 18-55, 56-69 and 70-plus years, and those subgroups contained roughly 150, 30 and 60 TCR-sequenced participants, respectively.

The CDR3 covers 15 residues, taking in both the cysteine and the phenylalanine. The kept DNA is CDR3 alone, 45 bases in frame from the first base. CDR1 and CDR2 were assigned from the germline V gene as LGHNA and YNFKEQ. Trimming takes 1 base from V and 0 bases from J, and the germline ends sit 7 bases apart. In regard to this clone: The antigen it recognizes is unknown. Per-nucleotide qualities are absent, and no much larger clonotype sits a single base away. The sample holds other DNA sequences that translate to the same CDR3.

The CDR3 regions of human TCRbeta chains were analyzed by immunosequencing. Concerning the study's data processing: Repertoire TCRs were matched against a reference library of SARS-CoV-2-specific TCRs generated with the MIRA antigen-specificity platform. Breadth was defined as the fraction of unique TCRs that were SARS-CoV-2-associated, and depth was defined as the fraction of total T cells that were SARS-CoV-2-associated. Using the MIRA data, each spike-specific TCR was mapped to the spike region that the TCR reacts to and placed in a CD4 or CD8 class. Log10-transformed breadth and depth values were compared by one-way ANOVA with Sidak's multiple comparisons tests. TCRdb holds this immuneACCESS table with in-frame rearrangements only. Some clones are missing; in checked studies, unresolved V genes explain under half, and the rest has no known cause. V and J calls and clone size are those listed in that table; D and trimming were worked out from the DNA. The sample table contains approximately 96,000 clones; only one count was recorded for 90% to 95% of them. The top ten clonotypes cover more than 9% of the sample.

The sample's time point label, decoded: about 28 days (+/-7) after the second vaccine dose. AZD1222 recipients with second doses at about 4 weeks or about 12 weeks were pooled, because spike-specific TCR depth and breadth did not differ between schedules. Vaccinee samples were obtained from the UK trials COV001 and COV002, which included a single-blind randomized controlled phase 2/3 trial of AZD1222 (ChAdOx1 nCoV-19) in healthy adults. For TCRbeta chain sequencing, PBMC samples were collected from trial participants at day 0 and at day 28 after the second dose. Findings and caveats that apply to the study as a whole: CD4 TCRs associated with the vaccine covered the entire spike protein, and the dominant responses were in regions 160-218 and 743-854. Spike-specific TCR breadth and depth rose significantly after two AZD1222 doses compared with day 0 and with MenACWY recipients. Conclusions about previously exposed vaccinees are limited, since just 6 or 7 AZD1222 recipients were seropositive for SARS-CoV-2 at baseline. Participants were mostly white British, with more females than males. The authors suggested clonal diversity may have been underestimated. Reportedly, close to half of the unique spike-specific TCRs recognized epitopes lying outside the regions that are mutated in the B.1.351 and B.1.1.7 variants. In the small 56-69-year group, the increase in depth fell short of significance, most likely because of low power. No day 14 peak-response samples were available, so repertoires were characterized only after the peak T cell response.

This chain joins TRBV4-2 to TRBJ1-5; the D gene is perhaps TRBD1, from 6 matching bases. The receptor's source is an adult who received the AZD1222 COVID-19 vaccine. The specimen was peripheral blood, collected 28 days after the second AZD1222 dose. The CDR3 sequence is CASSQGTASNQPQHF. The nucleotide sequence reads TGTGCCAGCAGCCAAGGGACAGCTAGCAATCAGCCCCAGCATTTT.